This TCR beta chain is drawn from a study of blood T cell repertoires in COVID-19. In germline, CDR1 is MDHEN, CDR2 SYDVKM. V trimming: 8 bases; J trimming: 5 bases; junction bases outside the gene matches: 12. There are 15 residues in the CDR3. Repertoires were generated with immunoSEQ multiplex PCR, while TCRdb's copy carries only in-frame clones and drops some. The table includes roughly 200,000 clones, around 83% detected once. The sequence was collected from a man in his forties or fifties who had recovered from COVID-19. The chain is built from TRBV28 and TRBJ1-2; TRBD1 matches at 9 bases. Sequenced material: PBMCs or T cells enriched from blood (not recorded which). The CDR3 loop is CASQNAGTGIYGYTF. For the CDR3, the DNA is TGTGCCAGCCAGAATGCCGGGACAGGGATTTATGGCTACACCTTC.